These T cell receptor beta chains were read from a single sample in a study of T cells in Graves' hyperthyroidism and ophthalmopathy. TCRdb used MiXCR to reprocess the multiplex PCR reads, holding one entry per CDR3 protein. The table includes 550,000 to 600,000 distinct CDR3 sequences, 12% to 15% detected once. The specimen sequenced was blood. The source of these receptors is a woman between 18 and 29 years old with Graves' ophthalmopathy. Each CDR3 is given with its conserved first and last residue. The D gene is left open where the match is weak. Where a row states a size, it is once, few, many or the class of an expanded clone; other rows omit it.

V gene,J gene,clone size,D gene,CDR3 DNA,CDR3 protein
TRBV28,TRBJ2-2,many,-,TGTGCCAGCAGTTTGCCGTCAGGGACCGGGGAGCTGTTTTTT,CASSLPSGTGELFF
TRBV7-3,TRBJ1-1,-,-,TGTGCCAGCAGCCTCAACCCGAAAGTGAACACTGAAGCTTTCTTT,CASSLNPKVNTEAFF
TRBV27,TRBJ2-7,-,-,TGTGCCAGCAGATCTAGGGATTCCTACGAGCAGTACTTC,CASRSRDSYEQYF
TRBV7-9,TRBJ2-1,few,-,TGTGCCAGCAGCTTAAGGATTAGCTTGGATGAGCAGTTCTTC,CASSLRISLDEQFF
TRBV12-3/TRBV12-4,TRBJ2-6,many,TRBD1,TGTGCCAGCAGTTGGACGGACAGGGCAAAATTCTCTGGGGCCAACGTCCTGACTTTC,CASSWTDRAKFSGANVLTF
TRBV7-2,TRBJ2-1,-,TRBD2,TGTGCCAGCAGCTTATTTCCTAGCGGGAGAGGCGATGAGCAGTTCTTC,CASSLFPSGRGDEQFF
TRBV28,TRBJ2-7,many,-,TGTGCCAGCAAAAACCCAGACTGGCTCTACGAGCAGTACTTC,CASKNPDWLYEQYF
TRBV28,TRBJ1-2,many,-,TGTGCCAGCAGTTCGCCGGGGTTAGACATCTATGGCTACACCTTC,CASSSPGLDIYGYTF
TRBV7-2,TRBJ1-1,many,TRBD1,TGTGCCAGCAGTTTCGGGACAGGGGGGAACACTGAAGCTTTCTTT,CASSFGTGGNTEAFF
TRBV5-5,TRBJ2-2,-,-,TGTGCCAGCACCAACAAACAGGGTTACACCGGGGAGCTGTTTTTT,CASTNKQGYTGELFF
TRBV6-1,TRBJ2-7,many,-,TGTGCCAGCAGTGGGGGGACTGCCAGCTCCTACGAGCAGTACTTC,CASSGGTASSYEQYF
TRBV7-9,TRBJ1-2,many,-,TGTGCCAGCAGCTTAGCGTTGGGAGCCCATGGCTACACCTTC,CASSLALGAHGYTF
TRBV27,TRBJ2-5,many,-,TGTGCCAGCCGCCTCTCGGGTACACAACGCGAAAAGACCCAGTACTTC,CASRLSGTQREKTQYF
TRBV19,TRBJ1-4,-,-,TGTGCCAGTACCTTGCGGGGAGAAAAACTGTTTTTT,CASTLRGEKLFF
TRBV9,TRBJ2-3,few,TRBD2,TGTGCCAGCAGCGTAGCTGTAGCGGGATTCACAGATACGCAGTATTTT,CASSVAVAGFTDTQYF
TRBV29-1,TRBJ1-2,many,TRBD1,TGCAGCGTTGAGGACAGGGGGAACTATGGCTACACCTTC,CSVEDRGNYGYTF
TRBV7-9,TRBJ1-1,many,-,TGTGCCAGCAGCTTTGTTGACACTGAAGCTTTCTTT,CASSFVDTEAFF
TRBV6-1,TRBJ1-5,few,-,TGTGCCAGCAGTGAAAACTGGAGGGGCTGGCAGCCCCAGCATTTT,CASSENWRGWQPQHF
TRBV4-1,TRBJ1-6,-,-,TGCGCCAGCAGCCCATCCGTACCTAGGGCCTCCTATAATTCACCCCTCCACTTT,CASSPSVPRASYNSPLHF